These 17 T cell receptor beta chains came from one sample sequenced in a study of Graves' ophthalmopathy and Graves' hyperthyroidism. Scientists amplified the TCR beta CDR3 regions from RNA transcripts. RT-PCR with HTBI primers came first, then second-round multiplex PCR. One entry per CDR3 protein, called by TCRdb with MiXCR from the multiplex PCR reads. This table holds hundreds of thousands of distinct CDR3 sequences, roughly 21% found once. The sample taken for sequencing was peripheral blood. These receptors were collected from a woman younger than 35 with stable Graves' hyperthyroidism.

At least ten counts were recorded for this clonotype. V gene TRBV5-1 combines with J gene TRBJ1-1; 11 bases agree with TRBD1. V gave up 4 bases and J gave up 4 bases; unmatched junction bases: 3. This CDR3 is built from 14 residues. Looked up from germline, CDR1 is SGHRS and CDR2 is YFSETQ. CDR3 sequence reads: CASSAGTGGTEAFF. CDR3 sequence (DNA): TGCGCCAGCAGCGCCGGGACAGGGGGCACTGAAGCTTTCTTT.

Only one count was recorded for this clonotype. The genes are TRBV12-3 or TRBV12-4 and TRBJ1-2; 7 bases align to TRBD1. Unmatched junction bases numbered 8, after V lost 5 bases and J lost 2 bases. The CDR3 extends over 15 amino acids. CDR3 amino acids: CASSISGTANYGYTF. The DNA for the CDR3 is TGTGCCAGCAGTATTTCCGGGACAGCCAACTATGGCTACACCTTC.

In regard to this clonotype: The CDR3 ends on some other residue instead of the conserved phenylalanine or tryptophan, so this is likely a read error. The limits of the CDR3 on the DNA are not certain, so only TCRdb's listed CDR3 is given. V is TRBV12-3 or TRBV12-4 and J is TRBJ2-2; TRBD1 was called by the table and not checked on the DNA. The CDR3 has 14 residues if both end residues are counted. The CDR3 here is CASSRDRGGREQFL.

This clonotype appeared many times. The genes are TRBV6-5 and TRBJ1-1; no reliable D call. This CDR3 is 16 amino acids long. Between the trimmed V and J ends, which lost 0 bases and 1 base, there was a span of 12 bases. CDR1 and CDR2 (germline): MNHEY, SVGAGI. The DNA of the CDR3 is TGTGCCAGCAGTTACTCGGAGACGGGTTGGAACACTGAAGCTTTCTTT. Amino acids: CASSYSETGWNTEAFF.

This clonotype was observed many times. The rearrangement joins TRBV11-2 to TRBJ1-3; D is ambiguous. Trimming stripped 1 base from V and 11 bases from J, with 9 bases between. Looked up from germline, CDR1 is SGHAT and CDR2 is FQNNGV. This CDR3 spans 12 amino acids. The CDR3 nucleotides read TGTGCCAGCAGCTTAGGAGTCAGTTCCATATATTTT. It is translated as CASSLGVSSIYF. Full variable domain (missing parts from reference TRBV11-2 and TRBJ1-3): EAGVAQSPRYKIIEKRQSVAFWCNPISGHATLYWYQQILGQGPKLLIQFQNNGVVDDSQLPKDRFSAERLKGVDSTLKIQPAKLEDSAVYLCASSLGVSSIYFGEGSWLTVV.

At least ten counts were recorded for this clonotype. The V call is TRBV28, the J call TRBJ2-5; D is undetermined. There are 13 residues in the CDR3. Trimming stripped 5 bases from V and 5 bases from J, with 12 bases between. The germline V gene has CDR1 MDHEN and CDR2 SYDVKM. Here the CDR3 DNA reads TGTGCCAGCAGTCCGAAGGAGACGGAGACCCAGTACTTC. Amino acid sequence: CASSPKETETQYF.

In its sample, this clonotype was seen many times. The V call is TRBV12-3 or TRBV12-4, the J call TRBJ2-7; 10 bases are a match to TRBD1. The CDR3 extends over 14 amino acids. The V segment lost 2 bases and the J segment 4 bases; nucleotides outside the gene matches: 2. In DNA form, the CDR3 reads TGTGCCAGCAGTTTACGGGGACAGGGGTACGAGCAGTACTTC. Its protein is CASSLRGQGYEQYF.

This clonotype was recorded many times. This chain connects TRBV6-5 to TRBJ1-2, with TRBD1 identical over 9 bases. Per germline, CDR1 MNHEY and CDR2 SVGAGI. CDR3 length equals 15 residues. Losses at the gene ends were 5 bases for V and 4 bases for J; bases not matched to a gene: 8. CDR3 DNA sequence: TGTGCCAGCAGTACACCCCGGACAGGGGTCTATGGCTACACCTTC. Amino acids: CASSTPRTGVYGYTF.

This clonotype was seen many times. The chain joins TRBV7-2 to TRBJ2-5; TRBD2 matches 13 bases. The germline gives CDR1 SGHTA, CDR2 FQGNSA. J lost 4 bases, V lost 4 bases, and 6 bases had no gene match. The CDR3 has 16 residues. The CDR3 is CASSSWTSGSRETQYF. The CDR3 nucleotides read TGTGCCAGCAGCTCCTGGACTAGCGGGAGTAGAGAGACCCAGTACTTC.

This clonotype showed up many times. One base away lies a much larger clone, so this may be a sequencing read error. The J gene is TRBJ1-5, the V gene TRBV6-1; TRBD1 matches 8 bases. With 2 bases clipped from V and 0 bases from J, the junction kept 9 bases outside the gene matches. Germline loops: CDR1 MNHNS, CDR2 SASEGT. The CDR3 sequence is 18 residues long. CDR3 sequence (DNA): TGTGCCAGCAGTGAAAGCCTCACAGGGGGGTATAGCAATCAGCCCCAGCATTTT. Protein product: CASSESLTGGYSNQPQHF.

The chain joins TRBV18 to TRBJ2-7, with D perhaps given as TRBD1 or TRBD2 (5 bases each). In germline, CDR1 is KGHSH, CDR2 LQKENI. This CDR3 has 18 residues. V lost 0 bases, J lost 2 bases, and 20 bases lay in between. The CDR3 DNA sequence: TGTGCCAGCTCACCACCGTACGGAAAAGGGACGGGTACCTACGAGCAGTACTTC. Encoded protein: CASSPPYGKGTGTYEQYF. Looking up the rest from reference TRBV18 and TRBJ2-7 gives the full variable domain: NAGVMQNPRHLVRRRGQEARLRCSPMKGHSHVYWYRQLPEEGLKFMVYLQKENIIDESGMPKERFSAEFPKEGPSILRIQQVVRGDSAAYFCASSPPYGKGTGTYEQYFGPGTRLTVT.

This clonotype was seen more than once but under ten times. The chain is built from TRBV18 and TRBJ1-5; 7 bases are shared with TRBD1. V dropped 2 bases and J dropped 5; count of bases not matched to a gene: 3. Germline CDR1 KGHSH, CDR2 LQKENI. This CDR3 is 14 amino acids long. The CDR3 nucleotides read TGTGCCAGCTCACCATACAGGGGTTATCAGCCCCAGCATTTT. Translation gives CASSPYRGYQPQHF. Complete variable domain (other parts from reference TRBV18 and TRBJ1-5): NAGVMQNPRHLVRRRGQEARLRCSPMKGHSHVYWYRQLPEEGLKFMVYLQKENIIDESGMPKERFSAEFPKEGPSILRIQQVVRGDSAAYFCASSPYRGYQPQHFGDGTRLSIL.

The V call is TRBV3-1, the J call TRBJ2-2; 9 bases are a match to TRBD1. Looked up from germline, CDR1 is LGHDT and CDR2 is YNNKEL (reference sequence). This CDR3 is 19 amino acids long. The trim removed 4 bases at V and 0 bases at J, leaving 12 bases unmatched. This CDR3 reads CASSRRQGGRLTNTGELFF. In nucleotides, the CDR3 is TGTGCCAGCAGCCGGAGACAGGGGGGGCGTTTGACGAACACCGGGGAGCTGTTTTTT.

This clonotype was found many times. This chain links TRBV11-2 with TRBJ1-1; no firm D call. The CDR3 length is 13 residues. The ends were cut back, 6 bases at V and 10 bases at J, with 18 bases in the middle. The germline V gene has CDR1 SGHAT and CDR2 FQNNGV. The CDR3: CASRYLLHGGAFF. CDR3 nucleotide sequence: TGTGCCAGCAGGTATCTCCTCCATGGAGGAGCTTTCTTT. Complete variable domain (other parts from reference TRBV11-2 and TRBJ1-1): EAGVAQSPRYKIIEKRQSVAFWCNPISGHATLYWYQQILGQGPKLLIQFQNNGVVDDSQLPKDRFSAERLKGVDSTLKIQPAKLEDSAVYLCASRYLLHGGAFFGQGTRLTVV.

The sample holds many counts of this clonotype. This chain joins TRBV20-1 and TRBJ2-7, with D tentatively TRBD2 (6 bases). The CDR3 loop spans 12 amino acids. V was clipped by 3 bases and J by 4 bases, with 10 bases between them. The germline V gene encodes CDR1 DFQATT and CDR2 SNEGSKA (reference sequence). The CDR3 reads CSASGGLYEQYF. In DNA, the CDR3 is TGCAGTGCTAGTGGGGGGTTATACGAGCAGTACTTC.

This clonotype was counted at least ten times. The J gene is TRBJ2-7, the V gene TRBV27, with TRBD1 matching over 9 bases. The V gene end was trimmed by 0 bases and the J gene end by 6 bases; junction bases not matched to a gene: 9. CDR3 length: 16 amino acids. Germline V gene lookup returns CDR1 MNHEY and CDR2 SMNVEV (reference sequence). Here the CDR3 reads CASSLSRDRAGGEQYF. The CDR3 DNA follows: TGTGCCAGCAGTTTATCCCGGGACAGGGCAGGGGGCGAGCAGTACTTC.

The chain couples TRBV24-1 to TRBJ2-7, with TRBD2 matching over 13 bases. CDR1 KGHDR and CDR2 SFDVKD come from the germline V gene. The V and J ends lost 3 bases and 6 bases, in that order; junction bases with no gene match: 7. This CDR3 spans 16 amino acids. The CDR3 reads CATSDPRTSGSFEQYF. DNA of the CDR3: TGTGCCACCAGTGATCCCCGGACTAGCGGGAGCTTCGAGCAGTACTTC.